This T cell receptor (beta chain) comes out of a study of blood T cell repertoires in COVID-19. V was cut by 4 bases and J by 3 bases, with 7 bases left in between. The CDR3 is 13 residues long. Germline CDR1 MRHNA, CDR2 SNTAGT. Repertoires were generated with immunoSEQ multiplex PCR, while TCRdb's copy carries only in-frame clones and drops some. The sample contains more than 110,000 clones, 86% of which appear only once. Sequenced input: PBMCs or T cells enriched from blood (not recorded which). The V call is TRBV6-4, the J call TRBJ1-5, with D unclear. This TCR came from a man aged 50 or older who had recovered from COVID-19. The CDR3 spells CASSAKLNQPQHF. The CDR3 nucleotides read TGTGCCAGCAGTGCCAAACTCAATCAGCCCCAGCATTTT.